Presented here are 16 T cell receptor beta chains from one specimen sequenced in a study of T cell responses to AZD1222 COVID-19 vaccine. Clones were sequenced by immunoSEQ multiplex PCR, and TCRdb holds only the in-frame ones, with some missing. The table records tens of thousands of clones, roughly 94% of them present only once. The sequencing used peripheral blood, collected on day 0 of AZD1222 vaccination. The receptors stem from an adult in good health.

The J gene is TRBJ2-1, the V gene TRBV18; D ambiguous. Germline V CDR1 and CDR2: KGHSH, LQKENI. This CDR3 spans 14 amino acids. Between the trimmed V and J ends, which lost 2 bases and 4 bases, there was a span of 9 bases. The CDR3 DNA reads as TGTGCCAGCTCACCAACGGAAGGATACAATGAGCAGTTCTTC. It is translated as CASSPTEGYNEQFF. Full variable domain (missing parts from reference TRBV18 and TRBJ2-1): NAGVMQNPRHLVRRRGQEARLRCSPMKGHSHVYWYRQLPEEGLKFMVYLQKENIIDESGMPKERFSAEFPKEGPSILRIQQVVRGDSAAYFCASSPTEGYNEQFFGPGTRLTVL.

The chain carries TRBV7-2 and TRBJ2-7, with 11 bases lining up with TRBD2. V trimming: 7 bases; J trimming: 3 bases; junction bases outside the gene matches: 8. Per germline, CDR1 SGHTA and CDR2 FQGNSA. The CDR3 sequence is 15 residues long. Here the CDR3 DNA reads TGTGCCAGCACGCCCACTAGCGGGAGTTTCTACGAGCAGTACTTC. Its protein product is CASTPTSGSFYEQYF.

The chain uses TRBV5-1 and TRBJ2-1; D is unresolved. The CDR3 has 12 residues. V was shortened by 4 bases and J by 7 bases, with 9 bases between the two germline ends. Germline assignment: CDR1 SGHRS and CDR2 YFSETQ. The CDR3 coding sequence is TGCGCCAGCAGCATTCTGCAGAATGAGCAGTTCTTC. The encoded protein is CASSILQNEQFF.

This clone was recorded only once. The chain employs TRBV24-1 and TRBJ2-5; 8 positions match TRBD2. The germline V gene has CDR1 KGHDR and CDR2 SFDVKD. Unmatched junction bases numbered 4, after V lost 3 bases and J lost 5 bases. The CDR3 runs to 14 residues. The CDR3 bases are TGTGCCACCAGTGATCGGGGGGGGAGGGAGACCCAGTACTTC. This sequence encodes CATSDRGGRETQYF.

The V call is TRBV27, the J call TRBJ2-1; 7 bases fit TRBD1. This CDR3 is 15 amino acids long. Trimming removed 5 bases from V and 5 bases from J; junction bases left unmatched: 9. Germline assignment: CDR1 MNHEY and CDR2 SMNVEV (reference sequence). The CDR3 DNA is TGTGCCAGCAGTCCGACAGGGACACCAAACAATGAGCAGTTCTTC. Amino acids: CASSPTGTPNNEQFF.

This chain links TRBV29-1 with TRBJ1-1; D is perhaps TRBD1 (5 bases). V was trimmed by 4 bases and J by 5 bases, leaving 11 bases between them. Looked up from germline, CDR1 is SQVTM and CDR2 is ANQGSEA. The CDR3 runs 12 residues. In DNA, the CDR3 is TGCAGCGTTGTAGAGGGGCGAACTGAAGCTTTCTTT. It translates to CSVVEGRTEAFF.

In DNA, the CDR3 is TGCAGCCCTCAAATTGCGGGAGGGCCTGGTGAGCAGTTCTTC. It is translated as CSPQIAGGPGEQFF. The chain couples TRBV29-1 to TRBJ2-1; 9 bases are shared with TRBD2. V dropped 8 bases and J dropped 9; count of bases not matched to a gene: 14. The CDR3 is made up of 14 amino acids. CDR1 and CDR2 (germline): SQVTM, ANQGSEA.

This rearrangement joins TRBV6-7 to TRBJ1-4; D might be TRBD1 (5 bases). TRBV6-7 is an open reading frame, and its role is uncertain. The germline V and J ends were trimmed by 4 bases and 3 bases, with 9 bases remaining between them. This CDR3 region has 14 residues. This CDR3 reads CASSSGAANEKLFF. The CDR3 bases are TGTGCCAGCAGTTCTGGGGCGGCTAATGAAAAACTGTTTTTT.

The chain uses TRBV15 and TRBJ1-4; TRBD1 aligns across 9 bases. Trimming took 0 bases from V and 8 from J; bases not matched to a gene: 4. The length of the CDR3 is 15 residues. In germline, CDR1 is LNHNV, CDR2 YYDKDF (reference sequence). The CDR3 protein is CATSRDPGQGEKLFF. The CDR3, as DNA: TGTGCCACCAGCAGAGATCCGGGACAGGGCGAAAAACTGTTTTTT. Combining the CDR3 with reference TRBV15 and TRBJ1-4 gives the whole variable domain DAMVIQNPRYQVTQFGKPVTLSCSQTLNHNVMYWYQQKSSQAPKLLFHYYDKDFNNEADTPDNFQSRRPNTSFCFLDIRSPGLGDTAMYLCATSRDPGQGEKLFFGSGTQLSVL.

The chain combines TRBV5-6 with TRBJ2-5; D is possibly TRBD1 or TRBD2 (6 bases each). Germline V gives CDR1 SGHDT, CDR2 YYEEEE. The CDR3 is 16 amino acids. V was pared by 4 bases and J by 7 bases, with 23 bases between. CDR3 DNA sequence: TGTGCCAGCAGCACGGTTGGTGGTGGGGGGCGGCGGACCCAGTACTTC. Its protein is CASSTVGGGGRRTQYF.

The CDR3 coding sequence is TGTGCCAGCAGCTTAGGACTAGCGGGAGAGAATGAGCAGTTCTTC. Translated: CASSLGLAGENEQFF. V usage is TRBV7-7 and J usage is TRBJ2-1; TRBD2 matches at 12 bases. CDR3 length equals 15 residues. J gave up 7 bases and V 1 base, and 2 bases lay outside the gene matches. Germline V gene data show CDR1 as SSHAT and CDR2 as FNYEAQ (reference sequence).

This clone was seen once. The chain is built from TRBV5-1 and TRBJ2-1; maybe TRBD2 (6 bases). The CDR3 is 14 residues long. The V gene lost 5 bases and the J gene lost 0 bases, with 9 bases spanning the gap. In germline, CDR1 is SGHRS, CDR2 YFSETQ. Here the CDR3 DNA reads TGCGCCAGCAGTGGAGGGAGCTCCTACAATGAGCAGTTCTTC. The encoded protein is CASSGGSSYNEQFF.

The chain carries TRBV9 and TRBJ2-1; 13 nucleotides agree with TRBD2. V shed 0 bases and J 0 bases; nucleotides not matched to a gene: 0. This CDR3 is 17 amino acids long. Germline loops: CDR1 SGDLS, CDR2 YYNGEE. CDR3 amino acids: CASSVGTSGSSYNEQFF. The CDR3 DNA reads TGTGCCAGCAGCGTAGGGACTAGCGGGAGCTCCTACAATGAGCAGTTCTTC.

This clone has a handful of counts. The rearrangement uses TRBV28 and TRBJ2-7; a weak D match, TRBD1 (5 bases). Trimming removed 5 bases at V and 1 base at J, with 12 bases between. CDR3 length equals 14 residues. The germline V gene encodes CDR1 MDHEN and CDR2 SYDVKM. CDR3 sequence (DNA): TGTGCCAGCAGTCCGTGGGGCCGATCCTACGAGCAGTACTTC. This codes for CASSPWGRSYEQYF.

J is TRBJ2-5 and V is TRBV7-2; D is ambiguous. Per the germline V gene, CDR1 is SGHTA and CDR2 is FQGNSA. Trimming pared 3 bases from V and 1 base from J, leaving 0 bases between. The CDR3 runs to 11 residues. CDR3 region: CASSFQETQYF. As DNA, the CDR3 is TGTGCCAGCAGCTTCCAAGAGACCCAGTACTTC.

J is TRBJ2-7 and V is TRBV11-2; D is ambiguous. The CDR3 covers 13 residues. The germline CDR1 and CDR2 sequences are SGHAT and FQNNGV. V was trimmed by 7 bases and J by 5 bases, leaving 15 bases between them. This CDR3 reads CASTHPDRDEQYF. CDR3 DNA: TGTGCCAGCACTCATCCCGACCGAGACGAGCAGTACTTC.